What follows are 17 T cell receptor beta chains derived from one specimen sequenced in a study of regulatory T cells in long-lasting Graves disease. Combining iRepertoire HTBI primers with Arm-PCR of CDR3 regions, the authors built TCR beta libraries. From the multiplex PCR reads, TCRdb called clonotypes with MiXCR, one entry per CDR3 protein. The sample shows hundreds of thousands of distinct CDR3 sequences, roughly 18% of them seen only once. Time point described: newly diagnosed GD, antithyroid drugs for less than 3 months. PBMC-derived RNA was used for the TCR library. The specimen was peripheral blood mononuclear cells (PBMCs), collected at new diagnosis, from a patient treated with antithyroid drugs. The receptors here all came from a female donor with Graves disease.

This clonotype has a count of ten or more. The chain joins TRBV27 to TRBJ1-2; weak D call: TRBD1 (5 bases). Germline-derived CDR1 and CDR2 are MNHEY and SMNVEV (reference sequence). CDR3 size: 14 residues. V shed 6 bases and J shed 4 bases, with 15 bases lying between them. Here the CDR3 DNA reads TGTGCCAGCAGGCGAAGTGGGGGTATCTATGGCTACACCTTC. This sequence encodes CASRRSGGIYGYTF.

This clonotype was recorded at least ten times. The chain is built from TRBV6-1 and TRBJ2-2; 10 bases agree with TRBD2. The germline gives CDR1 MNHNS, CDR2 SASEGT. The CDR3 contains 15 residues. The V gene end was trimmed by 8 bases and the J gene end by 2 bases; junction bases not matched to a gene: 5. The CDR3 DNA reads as TGTGCCAGCCGCAGGACTAGCGGAAACACCGGGGAGCTGTTTTTT. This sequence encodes CASRRTSGNTGELFF.

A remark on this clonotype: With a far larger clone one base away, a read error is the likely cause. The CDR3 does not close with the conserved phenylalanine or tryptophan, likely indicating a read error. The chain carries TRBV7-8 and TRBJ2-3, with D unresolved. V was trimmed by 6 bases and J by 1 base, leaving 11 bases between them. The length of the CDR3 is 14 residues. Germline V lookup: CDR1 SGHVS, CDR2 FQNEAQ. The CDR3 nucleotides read TGTGCCAGCAGTGAGTCTCAAGGCACAGATACGCAGTATTCT. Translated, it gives CASSESQGTDTQYS.

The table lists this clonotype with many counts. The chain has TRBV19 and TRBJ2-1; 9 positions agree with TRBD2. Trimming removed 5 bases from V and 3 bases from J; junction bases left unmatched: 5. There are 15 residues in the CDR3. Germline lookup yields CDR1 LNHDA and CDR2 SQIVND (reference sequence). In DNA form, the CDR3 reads TGTGCCAGTAGTCCCCTAGCGGGGAACTACAATGAGCAGTTCTTC. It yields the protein CASSPLAGNYNEQFF. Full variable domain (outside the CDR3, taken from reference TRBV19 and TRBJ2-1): DGGITQSPKYLFRKEGQNVTLSCEQNLNHDAMYWYRQDPGQGLRLIYYSQIVNDFQKGDIAEGYSVSREKKESFPLTVTSAQKNPTAFYLCASSPLAGNYNEQFFGPGTRLTVL.

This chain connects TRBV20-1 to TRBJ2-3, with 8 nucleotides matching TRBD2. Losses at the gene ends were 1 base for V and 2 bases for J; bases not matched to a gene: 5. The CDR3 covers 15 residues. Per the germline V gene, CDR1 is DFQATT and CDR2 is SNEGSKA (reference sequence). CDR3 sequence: CSARGLARNTDTQYF. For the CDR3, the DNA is TGCAGTGCTAGAGGACTAGCGCGTAACACAGATACGCAGTATTTT.

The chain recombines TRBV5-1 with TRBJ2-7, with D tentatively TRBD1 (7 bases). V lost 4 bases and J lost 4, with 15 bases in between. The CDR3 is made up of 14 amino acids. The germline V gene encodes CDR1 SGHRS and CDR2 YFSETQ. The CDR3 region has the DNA TGCGCCAGCAGCACAGACAGGGAGGTTTACGAGCAGTACTTC. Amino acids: CASSTDREVYEQYF.

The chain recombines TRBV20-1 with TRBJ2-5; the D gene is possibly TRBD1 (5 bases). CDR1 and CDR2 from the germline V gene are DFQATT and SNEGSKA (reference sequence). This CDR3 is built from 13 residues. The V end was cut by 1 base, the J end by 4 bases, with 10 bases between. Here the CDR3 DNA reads TGCAGTGCTAGAGTCCCAGGGCTAGAGACCCAGTACTTC. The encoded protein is CSARVPGLETQYF.

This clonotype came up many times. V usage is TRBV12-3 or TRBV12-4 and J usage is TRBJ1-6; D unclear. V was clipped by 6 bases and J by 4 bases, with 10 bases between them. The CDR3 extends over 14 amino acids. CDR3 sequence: CASSLGPYNSPLHF. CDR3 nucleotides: TGTGCCAGCAGCTTGGGCCCTTATAATTCACCCCTCCACTTT.

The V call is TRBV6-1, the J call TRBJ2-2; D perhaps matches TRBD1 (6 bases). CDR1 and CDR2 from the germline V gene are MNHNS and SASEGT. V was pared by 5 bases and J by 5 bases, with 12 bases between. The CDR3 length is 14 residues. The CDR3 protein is CASSPGQSTGELFF. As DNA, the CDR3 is TGTGCCAGCAGTCCAGGACAGTCAACCGGGGAGCTGTTTTTT.

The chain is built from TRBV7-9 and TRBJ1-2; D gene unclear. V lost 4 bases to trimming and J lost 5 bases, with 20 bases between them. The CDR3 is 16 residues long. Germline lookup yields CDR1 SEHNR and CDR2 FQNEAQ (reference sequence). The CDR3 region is CASSSALPLSEYGYTF. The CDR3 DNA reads TGTGCCAGCAGCTCCGCCTTACCTCTCTCCGAATATGGCTACACCTTC.

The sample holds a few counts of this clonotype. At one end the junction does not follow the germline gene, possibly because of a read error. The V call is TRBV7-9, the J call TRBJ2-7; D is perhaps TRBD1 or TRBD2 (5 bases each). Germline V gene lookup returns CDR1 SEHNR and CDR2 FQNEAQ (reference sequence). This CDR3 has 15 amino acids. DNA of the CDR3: TGTGCCAGCAGCCTAGCCGCAGGGAGAGGCTACGAGCAGTACTTC. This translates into CASSLAAGRGYEQYF.

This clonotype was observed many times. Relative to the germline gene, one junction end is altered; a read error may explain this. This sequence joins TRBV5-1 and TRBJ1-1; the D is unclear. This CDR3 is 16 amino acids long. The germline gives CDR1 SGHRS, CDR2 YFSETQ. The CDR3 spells CASSLVRARPNTEAFF. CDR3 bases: TGTGCCAGCAGCTTAGTTAGGGCCAGACCGAACACTGAAGCTTTCTTT. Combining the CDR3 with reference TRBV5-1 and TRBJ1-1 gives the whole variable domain KAGVTQTPRYLIKTRGQQVTLSCSPISGHRSVSWYQQTPGQGLQFLFEYFSETQRNKGNFPGRFSGRQFSNSRSEMNVSTLELGDSALYLCASSLVRARPNTEAFFGQGTRLTVV.

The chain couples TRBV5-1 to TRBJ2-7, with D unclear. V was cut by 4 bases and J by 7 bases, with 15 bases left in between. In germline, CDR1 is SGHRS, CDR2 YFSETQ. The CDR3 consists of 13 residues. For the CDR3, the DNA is TGCGCCAGCAGCACTACTGGTTTCCTGGAGCAGTACTTC. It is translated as CASSTTGFLEQYF.

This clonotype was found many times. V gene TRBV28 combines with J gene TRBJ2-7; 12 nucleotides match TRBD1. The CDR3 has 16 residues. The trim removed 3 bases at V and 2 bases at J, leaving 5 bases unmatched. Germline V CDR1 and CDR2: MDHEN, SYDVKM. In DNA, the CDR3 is TGTGCCAGCAGTTTTCGGGACAGGGGGCACCCCTACGAGCAGTACTTC. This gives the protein CASSFRDRGHPYEQYF.

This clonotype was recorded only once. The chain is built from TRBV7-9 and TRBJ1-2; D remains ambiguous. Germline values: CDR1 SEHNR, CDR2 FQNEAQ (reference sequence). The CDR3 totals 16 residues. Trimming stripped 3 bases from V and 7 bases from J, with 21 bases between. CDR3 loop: CASSFEVVGHEGGYTF. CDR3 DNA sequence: TGTGCCAGCAGCTTCGAGGTGGTGGGTCACGAGGGTGGCTACACCTTC.

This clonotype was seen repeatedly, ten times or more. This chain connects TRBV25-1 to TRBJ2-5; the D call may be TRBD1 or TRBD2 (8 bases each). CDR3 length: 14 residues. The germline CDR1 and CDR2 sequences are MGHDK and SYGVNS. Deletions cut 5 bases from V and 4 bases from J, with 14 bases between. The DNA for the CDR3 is TGTGCCAGCAGTCAGGGGGCGGGAGGAGAGACCCAGTACTTC. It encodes CASSQGAGGETQYF.

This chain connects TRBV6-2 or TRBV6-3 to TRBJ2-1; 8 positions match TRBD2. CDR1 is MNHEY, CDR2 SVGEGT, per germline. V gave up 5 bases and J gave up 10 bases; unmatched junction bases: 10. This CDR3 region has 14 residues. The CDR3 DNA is TGTGCCAGCAGTAAAGGACTAGCAGAATCCGAGCAGTTCTTC. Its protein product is CASSKGLAESEQFF.